Listed below are T cell receptor beta chains from one sample, sequenced in a study of blood T cell repertoires in COVID-19. Assay: immunoSEQ multiplex PCR; the TCRdb copy retains only in-frame clones and omits some. The sample yields 250,000 or so clones, about nine tenths seen once. Sequencing input: peripheral blood. The receptors were gathered from a woman aged 25 to 39 with active or convalescent COVID-19. Both conserved end residues are part of each CDR3. The D gene is left open where the match is weak. Not every row has a clone size; where given, it reads once, few, many or a size class.

clone_size j_call d_call v_call cdr3_nt cdr3_aa
NA TRBJ1-1 TRBD1 TRBV2 TGTGCCAGCAGTGAGGGACAGGGGTTTGAAGCTTTCTTT CASSEGQGFEAFF
NA TRBJ2-5 NA TRBV5-1 TGCGCCAGCAGCTTGGAGGGGGTGGGGGAGACCCAGTACTTC CASSLEGVGETQYF
NA TRBJ2-1 NA TRBV13 TGTGCCAGCAGCTTGTCCGGGACAAGGTATGAGCAGTTCTTC CASSLSGTRYEQFF
once TRBJ1-1 NA TRBV19 TGTGCCAGTAGTATAGTGGGGGCGGATGAAGCTTTCTTT CASSIVGADEAFF
NA TRBJ2-5 NA TRBV29-1 TGCAGCGCTAAGAGAGGGCAAGAGACCCAGTACTTC CSAKRGQETQYF
NA TRBJ2-1 NA TRBV5-1 TGCGCCAGCAGCTTGGAGCAGGTGGAATCCAATGAGCAGTTCTTC CASSLEQVESNEQFF
NA TRBJ2-7 TRBD1 TRBV7-2 TGTGCCAGCAGCTCCACAGGGGGTATAACGGGAGAGCAGTACTTC CASSSTGGITGEQYF
NA TRBJ2-4 TRBD1 TRBV10-3 TGTGCCATCAGTGAGCCTCGGGACAGGCCATCGAGAAACATTCAGTACTTC CAISEPRDRPSRNIQYF
NA TRBJ2-5 TRBD1 TRBV7-8 TGTGCCAGCAGCCGAGACAGGGTGAGAGAGACCCAGTACTTC CASSRDRVRETQYF
few TRBJ2-2 TRBD1 TRBV7-2 TGTGCCAGCAGCCCCCGACAGGGAAATTTGAACACCGGGGAGCTGTTTTTT CASSPRQGNLNTGELFF
once TRBJ1-1 TRBD1 TRBV19 TGTGCCAGTAGTGTACAGGGGACAGCGAACACTGAAGCTTTCTTT CASSVQGTANTEAFF
NA TRBJ1-1 NA TRBV12-3/TRBV12-4 TGTGCCAGCAGTTTATTTGGCTCCACTGAAGCTTTCTTT CASSLFGSTEAFF
NA TRBJ2-7 TRBD1 TRBV18 TGTGCCAGCTCACCGATAGGGGGCAACGAGCAGTACTTC CASSPIGGNEQYF
once TRBJ1-2 NA TRBV12-3/TRBV12-4 TGTGCCAGCACCCTTCACGGGGTCGGCTACACCTTC CASTLHGVGYTF
NA TRBJ1-4 NA TRBV28 TGTGCCAGCAGTTCCGAGGGGGCAACTAATGAAAAACTGTTTTTT CASSSEGATNEKLFF
NA TRBJ1-3 TRBD1 TRBV6-6 TGTGCCAGCAGCTTTCCCCGGGACAGGCGCATAATCTCTGGAAACACCATATATTTT CASSFPRDRRIISGNTIYF
NA TRBJ2-5 TRBD2 TRBV5-5 TGTGCCAGCAGCTCAAGGACTAGCGGAGAGACCCAGTACTTC CASSSRTSGETQYF
NA TRBJ1-1 NA TRBV6-2/TRBV6-3 TGTGCCAGCAGTCGAGGCCTTAACTGGGAGGACACTGAAGCTTTCTTT CASSRGLNWEDTEAFF
few TRBJ1-1 TRBD1 TRBV6-7 TGTGCCAGCAGTTACTCAGACCCCGGGACAGGGGGCCCGAACACTGAAGCTTTCTTT CASSYSDPGTGGPNTEAFF
NA TRBJ2-2 NA TRBV28 TGTGCCAGCACCTCCCCCGGGGAGCTGTTTTTT CASTSPGELFF
NA TRBJ1-3 NA TRBV4-1 TGCGCCAGCAGCCAAGTTCAGGATTACTCTGGAAACACCATATATTTT CASSQVQDYSGNTIYF
NA TRBJ1-1 TRBD1 TRBV19 TGTGCCAGTAGTATCTTAGGGCTGTCGGGACAGATAAATGAAGCTTTCTTT CASSILGLSGQINEAFF
NA TRBJ1-2 NA TRBV19 TGTGCCAGTAGTACTTCCGGGTTGAACTATGGCTACACCTTC CASSTSGLNYGYTF
NA TRBJ2-7 TRBD2 TRBV27 TGTGCCAGCAGTTTAAGGCCCGTCTTCGGGGGGGCCCAGTACGAGCAGTACTTC CASSLRPVFGGAQYEQYF
NA TRBJ1-2 TRBD1 TRBV18 TGTGCCAGCTCACCTGGCAGGGGGTACTATGGCTACACCTTC CASSPGRGYYGYTF
NA TRBJ2-7 NA TRBV9 TGTGCCAGCAGCGTAGGGGGCGGCCTAACCTACGAGCAGTACTTC CASSVGGGLTYEQYF
NA TRBJ2-1 NA TRBV9 TGTGCCAGCAGCGGCAGCGCGCGGGGGCCCCCCTACAATGAGCAGTTCTTC CASSGSARGPPYNEQFF
NA TRBJ2-5 NA TRBV27 TGTGCCAGCAGTTTAACAAGGCCACAACAGGGGGGGAGGCGGGAGACCCAGTACTTC CASSLTRPQQGGRRETQYF
NA TRBJ1-1 NA TRBV6-5 TGTGCCAGCAGTTACCAGGAAATGAACACTGAAGCTTTCTTT CASSYQEMNTEAFF
NA TRBJ2-5 NA TRBV28 TGTGCCAGCAGACCCGGGGGAATTCGGGAGACCCAGTACTTC CASRPGGIRETQYF
NA TRBJ1-2 NA TRBV24-1 TGTGCCACCAGTGATCCAGGGACATCCTACTATGGCTACACCTTC CATSDPGTSYYGYTF
NA TRBJ1-2 NA TRBV6-5 TGTGCCAGCAAACAGCCCGGGGTCTATGGCTACACCTTC CASKQPGVYGYTF
NA TRBJ2-7 TRBD1 TRBV18 TGTGCCAGCTCTCCCGGGACAGTTTACGAGCAGTACTTC CASSPGTVYEQYF
few TRBJ2-1 TRBD1 TRBV10-3 TGTGCCTCCAAGGGGGCCGGGAATGAGCAGTTCTTC CASKGAGNEQFF
NA TRBJ1-2 NA TRBV11-2 TGTGCCAGCAGCTTGCGTACAGGGAAAGGGAAGGGCTACACCTTC CASSLRTGKGKGYTF
NA TRBJ2-7 NA TRBV25-1 TGTGCCAGCAGTCAGGGGTCACTCGAGCAGTACTTC CASSQGSLEQYF
few TRBJ1-2 TRBD1 TRBV6-5 TGTGCCAGCAGCAACAGGGGGGGGTATGGCTACACCTTC CASSNRGGYGYTF
once TRBJ1-2 TRBD1 TRBV7-2 TGTGCCAGCAGCCCGGGACAGGGGCACTATGGCTACACCTTC CASSPGQGHYGYTF
NA TRBJ1-1 TRBD1 TRBV19 TGTGCCAGTACCGACGACAGGGGGACGGCTGAAGCTTTCTTT CASTDDRGTAEAFF
NA TRBJ1-2 TRBD1 TRBV4-1 TGCGCCAGCAGCCAAGATTTGAGGTCGGCGAACAGGGGGCCGGACTACACCTTC CASSQDLRSANRGPDYTF
few TRBJ2-1 NA TRBV7-9 TGTGCCAGCAGCTCTACAGCTTTCTCCTACAATGAGCAGTTCTTC CASSSTAFSYNEQFF
NA TRBJ2-1 TRBD1 TRBV28 TGTGCCAGCAGCTCCAGGGGGTTAAACAATGAGCAGTTCTTC CASSSRGLNNEQFF
NA TRBJ2-5 NA TRBV4-1 TGCGCCAGCAGCCAGACACCTGGGCGCCTCCAGGAGACCCAGTACTTC CASSQTPGRLQETQYF
NA TRBJ2-2 TRBD1 TRBV30 TGTGCCTGGAGTCTAGAAGCCGGGACAGGGGTCACCGGGGAGCTGTTTTTT CAWSLEAGTGVTGELFF
NA TRBJ2-7 NA TRBV7-3 TGTGCCAGCAGCCCCGGCGGTGGCCGGGGCGAGCAGTACTTC CASSPGGGRGEQYF
NA TRBJ1-2 NA TRBV9 TGTGCCAGCAGCCAAGAGGGTTATGGCTACACCTTC CASSQEGYGYTF
once TRBJ1-2 NA TRBV29-1 TGCAGCGTTGATACGGACAGAGGCGATGGCTACACCTTC CSVDTDRGDGYTF
NA TRBJ1-1 TRBD1 TRBV6-6 TGTGCCAGCAGGTATACTTCAGAGACAGGGGAGGATTTCTTT CASRYTSETGEDFF
few TRBJ1-5 TRBD1 TRBV7-2 TGTGCCAGCAGCTTAGCGCAGGGGGCCAATCAGCCCCAGCATTTT CASSLAQGANQPQHF
few TRBJ2-1 NA TRBV2 TGTGCCAGCACGATCGATATGAACAGGCACAATGAGCAGTTCTTC CASTIDMNRHNEQFF